The text below deals with one T cell receptor (beta chain). Its antigen is as yet unknown. The data stem from a study of T cell repertoires in cytomegalovirus infection. Study-wide points: Within the response measured ex vivo, HLA-C-restricted CMV-specific TCR beta clonotypes were dominant.

V dropped 3 bases and J dropped 0 bases, with 14 bases sitting between them. Germline values: CDR1 MNHEY, CDR2 SVGEGT. The CDR3 contains 16 residues. In TCRdb, the reads were re-called with MiXCR into one record per CDR3 protein. Seen here are about 920,000 distinct CDR3 sequences, around 29% observed once, and the top ten hold roughly an eighth. The TCR sequence derives from a human donor in good health (CMV status not recorded). Some clones in this sample may be carry-over from other donors' samples. This material consisted of cultured CD8+ T cells from PBMCs, taken from culture after CMV antigen stimulation. This chain uses TRBV6-2 or TRBV6-3 with TRBJ1-1, with D hard to call. The CDR3 protein is CASSYLRPALNTEAFF. DNA for the CDR3: TGTGCCAGCAGTTATCTTCGACCGGCTTTGAACACTGAAGCTTTCTTT.